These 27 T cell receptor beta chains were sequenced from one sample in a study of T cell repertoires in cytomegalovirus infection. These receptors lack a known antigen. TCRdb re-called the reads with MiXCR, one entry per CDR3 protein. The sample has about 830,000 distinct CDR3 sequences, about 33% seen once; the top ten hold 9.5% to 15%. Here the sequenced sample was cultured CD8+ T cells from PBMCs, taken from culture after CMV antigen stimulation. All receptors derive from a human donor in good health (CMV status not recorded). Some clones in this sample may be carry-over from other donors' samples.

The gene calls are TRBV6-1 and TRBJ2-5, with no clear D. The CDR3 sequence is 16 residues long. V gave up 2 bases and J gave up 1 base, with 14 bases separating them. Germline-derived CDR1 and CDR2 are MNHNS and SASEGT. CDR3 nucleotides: TGTGCCAGCAGTGAACTAGGGTCGTGGTTCCAAGAGACCCAGTACTTC. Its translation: CASSELGSWFQETQYF.

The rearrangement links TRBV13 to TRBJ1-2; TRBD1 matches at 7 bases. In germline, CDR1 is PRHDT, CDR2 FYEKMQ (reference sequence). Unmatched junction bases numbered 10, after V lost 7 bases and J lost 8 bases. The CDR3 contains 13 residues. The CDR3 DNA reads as TGTGCCAGCATCTCTGACAGGGTGGGCGGCTACACCTTC. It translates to CASISDRVGGYTF.

The CDR3 is CASSLDHPLIYGYTF. DNA for the CDR3: TGTGCCAGCAGCTTGGACCATCCTCTCATCTATGGCTACACCTTC. This chain uses TRBV5-6 with TRBJ1-2; no clear D. The length of the CDR3 is 15 residues. V was trimmed by 0 bases and J by 4 bases, leaving 13 bases between them. Per the germline V gene, CDR1 is SGHDT and CDR2 is YYEEEE.

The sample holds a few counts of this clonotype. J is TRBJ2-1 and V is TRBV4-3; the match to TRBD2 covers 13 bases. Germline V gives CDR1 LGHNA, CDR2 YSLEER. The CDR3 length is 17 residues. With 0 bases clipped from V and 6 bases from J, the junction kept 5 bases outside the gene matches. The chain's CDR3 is CASSQDSRLAGGNEQFF. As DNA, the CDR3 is TGCGCCAGCAGCCAAGATTCGAGACTAGCGGGAGGCAATGAGCAGTTCTTC.

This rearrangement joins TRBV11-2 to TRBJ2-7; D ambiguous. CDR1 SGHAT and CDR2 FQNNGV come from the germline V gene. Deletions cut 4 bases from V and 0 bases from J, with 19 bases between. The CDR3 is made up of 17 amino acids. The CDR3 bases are TGTGCCAGCAGCTCCCCCAAAACCTACCGCCGCTCCTACGAGCAGTACTTC. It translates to CASSSPKTYRRSYEQYF.

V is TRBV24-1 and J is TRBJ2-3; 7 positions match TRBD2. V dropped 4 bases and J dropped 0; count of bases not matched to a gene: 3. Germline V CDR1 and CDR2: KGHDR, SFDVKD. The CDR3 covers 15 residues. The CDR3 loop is CATSESAGSTDTQYF. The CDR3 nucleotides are TGTGCCACCAGTGAATCAGCGGGGAGCACAGATACGCAGTATTTT.

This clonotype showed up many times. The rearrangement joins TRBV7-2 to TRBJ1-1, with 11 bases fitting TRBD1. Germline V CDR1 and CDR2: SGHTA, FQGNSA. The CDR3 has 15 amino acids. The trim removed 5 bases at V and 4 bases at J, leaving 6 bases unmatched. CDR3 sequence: CASSPGTGGFTEAFF. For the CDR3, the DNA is TGTGCCAGCAGCCCCGGGACAGGGGGATTCACTGAAGCTTTCTTT.

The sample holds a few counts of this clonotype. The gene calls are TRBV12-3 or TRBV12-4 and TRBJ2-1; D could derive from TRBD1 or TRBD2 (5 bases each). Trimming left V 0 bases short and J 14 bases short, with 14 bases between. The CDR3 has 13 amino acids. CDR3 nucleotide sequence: TGTGCCAGCAGTTTAGCGCTAAGAGGGGATGAGTTCTTC. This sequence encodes CASSLALRGDEFF.

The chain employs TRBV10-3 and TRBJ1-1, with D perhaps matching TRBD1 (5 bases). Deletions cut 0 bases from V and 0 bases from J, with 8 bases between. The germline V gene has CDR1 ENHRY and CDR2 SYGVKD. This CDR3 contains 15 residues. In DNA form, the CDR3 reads TGTGCCATCAGTGAGTCCGAGGGGCTGAACACTGAAGCTTTCTTT. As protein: CAISESEGLNTEAFF.

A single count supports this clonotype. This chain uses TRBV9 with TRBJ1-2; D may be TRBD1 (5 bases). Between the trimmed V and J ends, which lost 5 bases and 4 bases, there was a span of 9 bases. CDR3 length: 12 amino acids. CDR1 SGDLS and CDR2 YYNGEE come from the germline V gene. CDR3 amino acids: CASRGVSYGYTF. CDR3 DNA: TGTGCCAGCAGAGGGGTCAGCTATGGCTACACCTTC.

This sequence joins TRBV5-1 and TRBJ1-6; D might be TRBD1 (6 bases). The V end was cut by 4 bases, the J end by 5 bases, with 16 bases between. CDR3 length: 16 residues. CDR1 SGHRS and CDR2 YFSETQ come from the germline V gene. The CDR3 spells CASSPRGPTDNSPLHF. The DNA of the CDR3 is TGCGCCAGCAGCCCGCGGGGGCCAACGGATAATTCACCCCTCCACTTT.

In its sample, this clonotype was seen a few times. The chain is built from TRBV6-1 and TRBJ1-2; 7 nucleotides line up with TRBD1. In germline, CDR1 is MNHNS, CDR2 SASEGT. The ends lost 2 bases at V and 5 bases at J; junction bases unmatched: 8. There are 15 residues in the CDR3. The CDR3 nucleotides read TGTGCCAGCAGTGAAACTCCGGGACAGCCATATGGCTACACCTTC. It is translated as CASSETPGQPYGYTF.

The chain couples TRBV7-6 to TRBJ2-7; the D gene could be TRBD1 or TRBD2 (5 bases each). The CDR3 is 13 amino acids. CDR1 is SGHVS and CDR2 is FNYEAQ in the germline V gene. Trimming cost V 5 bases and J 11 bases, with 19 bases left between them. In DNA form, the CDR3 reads TGTGCCAGCAGCCTAACCGGGACCCCGGATGAGTACTTC. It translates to CASSLTGTPDEYF.

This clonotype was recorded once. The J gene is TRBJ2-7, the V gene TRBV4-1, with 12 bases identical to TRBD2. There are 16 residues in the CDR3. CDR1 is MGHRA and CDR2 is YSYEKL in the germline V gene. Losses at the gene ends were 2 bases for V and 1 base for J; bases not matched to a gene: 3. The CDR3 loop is CASSQQLAGGSYEQYV. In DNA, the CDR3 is TGCGCCAGCAGCCAACAACTAGCGGGGGGATCCTACGAGCAGTACGTC.

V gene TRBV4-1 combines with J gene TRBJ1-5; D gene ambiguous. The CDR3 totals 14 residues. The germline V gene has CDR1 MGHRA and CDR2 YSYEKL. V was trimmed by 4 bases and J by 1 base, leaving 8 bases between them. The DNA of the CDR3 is TGCGCCAGCAGCCTTGCCAGGAGCAATCAGCCCCAGCATTTT. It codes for CASSLARSNQPQHF.

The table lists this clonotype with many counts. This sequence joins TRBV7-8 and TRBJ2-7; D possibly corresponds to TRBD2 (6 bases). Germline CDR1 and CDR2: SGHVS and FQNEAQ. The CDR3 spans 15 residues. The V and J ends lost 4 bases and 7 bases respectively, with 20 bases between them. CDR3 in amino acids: CASSSSFVGAGEQYF. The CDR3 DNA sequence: TGTGCCAGCAGCTCATCGTTTGTGGGCGCGGGGGAGCAGTACTTC.

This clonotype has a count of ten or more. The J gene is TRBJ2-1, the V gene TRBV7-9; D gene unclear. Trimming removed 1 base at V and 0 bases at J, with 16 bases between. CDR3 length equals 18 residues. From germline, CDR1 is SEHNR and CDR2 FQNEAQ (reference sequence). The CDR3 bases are TGTGCCAGCAGCTTAGTATATGCTCTTTGGGGCTCCTACAATGAGCAGTTCTTC. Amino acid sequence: CASSLVYALWGSYNEQFF.

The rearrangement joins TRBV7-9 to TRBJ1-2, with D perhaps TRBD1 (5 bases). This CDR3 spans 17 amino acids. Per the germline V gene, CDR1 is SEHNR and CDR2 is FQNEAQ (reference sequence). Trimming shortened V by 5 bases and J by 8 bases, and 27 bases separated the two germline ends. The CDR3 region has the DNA TGTGCCAGCAGCCCCAACTACCTCAACCAGGGCTCGGGCGGCTACACCTTC. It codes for CASSPNYLNQGSGGYTF.

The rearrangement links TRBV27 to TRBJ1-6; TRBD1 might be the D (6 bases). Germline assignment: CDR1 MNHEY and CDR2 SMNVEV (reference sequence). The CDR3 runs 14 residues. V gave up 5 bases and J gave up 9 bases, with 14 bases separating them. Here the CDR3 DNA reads TGTGCCAGCAGTACCGGGACACAGGCTTCACCCCTCCACTTT. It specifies CASSTGTQASPLHF.

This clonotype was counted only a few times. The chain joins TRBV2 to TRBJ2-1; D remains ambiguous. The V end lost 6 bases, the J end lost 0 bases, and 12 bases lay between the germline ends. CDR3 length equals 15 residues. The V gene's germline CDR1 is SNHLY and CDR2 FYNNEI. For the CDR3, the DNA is TGTGCCAGCAGACACCCCCGGTACTCCTACAATGAGCAGTTCTTC. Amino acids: CASRHPRYSYNEQFF. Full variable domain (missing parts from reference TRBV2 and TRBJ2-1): EPEVTQTPSHQVTQMGQEVILRCVPISNHLYFYWYRQILGQKVEFLVSFYNNEISEKSEIFDDQFSVERPDGSNFTLKIRSTKLEDSAMYFCASRHPRYSYNEQFFGPGTRLTVL.

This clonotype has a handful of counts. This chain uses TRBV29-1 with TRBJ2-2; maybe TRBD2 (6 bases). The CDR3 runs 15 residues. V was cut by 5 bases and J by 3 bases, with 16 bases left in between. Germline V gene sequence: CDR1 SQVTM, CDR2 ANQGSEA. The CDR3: CSVWDGGAYTGELFF. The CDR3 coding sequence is TGCAGCGTTTGGGACGGAGGGGCCTACACCGGGGAGCTGTTTTTT.

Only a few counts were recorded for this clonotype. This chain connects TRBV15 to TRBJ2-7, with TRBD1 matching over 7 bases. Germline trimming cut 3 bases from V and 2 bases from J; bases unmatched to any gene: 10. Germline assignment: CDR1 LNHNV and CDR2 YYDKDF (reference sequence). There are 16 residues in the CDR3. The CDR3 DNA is TGTGCCACCAGCAGCCTATCCGGGACAGATACCTACGAGCAGTACTTC. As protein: CATSSLSGTDTYEQYF. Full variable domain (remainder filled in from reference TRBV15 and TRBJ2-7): DAMVIQNPRYQVTQFGKPVTLSCSQTLNHNVMYWYQQKSSQAPKLLFHYYDKDFNNEADTPDNFQSRRPNTSFCFLDIRSPGLGDTAMYLCATSSLSGTDTYEQYFGPGTRLTVT.

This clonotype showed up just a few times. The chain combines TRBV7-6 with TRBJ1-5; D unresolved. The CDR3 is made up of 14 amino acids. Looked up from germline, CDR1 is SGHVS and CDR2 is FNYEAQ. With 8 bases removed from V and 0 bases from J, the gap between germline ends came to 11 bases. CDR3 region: CASGEAYSNQPQHF. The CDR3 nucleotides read TGTGCCAGCGGAGAAGCCTATAGCAATCAGCCCCAGCATTTT.

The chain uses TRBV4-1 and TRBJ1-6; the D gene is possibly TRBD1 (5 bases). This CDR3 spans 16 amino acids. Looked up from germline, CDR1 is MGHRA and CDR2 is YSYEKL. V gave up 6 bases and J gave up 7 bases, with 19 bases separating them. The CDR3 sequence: CASRGSLTVRNSPLHF. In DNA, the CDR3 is TGCGCCAGCAGGGGGTCTCTGACAGTTCGAAATTCACCCCTCCACTTT.

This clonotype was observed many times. In DNA, the CDR3 is TGTGCCAGCAGCTTAGCTTGGGATGAGCAGTTCTTC. As protein: CASSLAWDEQFF. The gene calls are TRBV7-2 and TRBJ2-1; D gene ambiguous. CDR1 is SGHTA, CDR2 FQGNSA, per germline. V was clipped by 0 bases and J by 8 bases, with 5 bases between them. The CDR3 extends over 12 amino acids.

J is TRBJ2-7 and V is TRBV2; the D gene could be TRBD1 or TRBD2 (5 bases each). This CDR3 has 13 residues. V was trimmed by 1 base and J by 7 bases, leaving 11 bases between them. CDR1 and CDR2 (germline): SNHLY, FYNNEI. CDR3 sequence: CASSEGGPNEQYF. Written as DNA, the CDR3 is TGTGCCAGCAGTGAAGGGGGACCGAATGAGCAGTACTTC.

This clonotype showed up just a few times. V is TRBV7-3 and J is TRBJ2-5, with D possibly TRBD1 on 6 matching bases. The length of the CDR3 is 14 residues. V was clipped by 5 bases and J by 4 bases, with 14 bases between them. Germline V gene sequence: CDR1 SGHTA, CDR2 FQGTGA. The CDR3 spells CASSHREGGETQYF. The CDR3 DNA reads TGTGCCAGCAGCCACAGGGAAGGGGGAGAGACCCAGTACTTC.